Listed here are 28 T cell receptor beta chains from one sample, sequenced in a study of Tregs in tolerant kidney transplant recipients. The data were produced by immunoSEQ multiplex PCR, yet TCRdb's version contains in-frame clones alone and is incomplete. The table includes about 240,000 clones, around 82% detected once. Specimen: CD4+ T cells from blood. The receptors come from a human donor in good health.

The CDR3 coding sequence is TGTGCCAGCAGTTCCCGACAGGGGGCTAGCTCTGGAAACACCATATATTTT. Its protein is CASSSRQGASSGNTIYF. J is TRBJ1-3 and V is TRBV27, with 10 nucleotides matching TRBD1. Germline trimming cut 4 bases from V and 0 bases from J; bases unmatched to any gene: 6. The CDR3 totals 17 residues. The germline CDR1 and CDR2 sequences are MNHEY and SMNVEV (reference sequence).

V and J are TRBV4-1 and TRBJ2-5; D gene uncertain. Germline assignment: CDR1 MGHRA and CDR2 YSYEKL. The CDR3 runs 16 residues. Trimming stripped 1 base from V and 4 bases from J, with 16 bases between. CDR3 protein: CASSQGPIGPRETQYF. The CDR3 DNA reads TGCGCCAGCAGCCAAGGGCCTATTGGCCCAAGAGAGACCCAGTACTTC.

The V gene is TRBV6-1, the J gene TRBJ1-5; maybe TRBD1 (6 bases). This CDR3 comprises 13 residues. V shed 7 bases and J shed 4 bases, with 11 bases lying between them. Germline V lookup: CDR1 MNHNS, CDR2 SASEGT. The CDR3 is CASKAGVNQPQHF. The CDR3, as DNA: TGTGCCAGCAAGGCAGGGGTAAATCAGCCCCAGCATTTT.

In its sample, this clone was seen once. The sample holds other DNA sequences that translate to the same CDR3. V is TRBV9 and J is TRBJ2-3; D is unresolved. The V gene lost 0 bases and the J gene lost 0 bases, with 5 bases spanning the gap. Per germline, CDR1 SGDLS and CDR2 YYNGEE. The CDR3 totals 14 residues. The CDR3 here is CASSVAPSTDTQYF. CDR3 in DNA: TGTGCCAGCAGCGTAGCTCCAAGCACAGATACGCAGTATTTT.

As concerns this clone: The sample holds other DNA sequences that translate to the same CDR3. The chain couples TRBV18 to TRBJ1-2; D is unclear. The CDR3 is 12 residues long. From germline, CDR1 is KGHSH and CDR2 LQKENI. The V and J ends lost 1 base and 4 bases respectively, with 4 bases between them. The CDR3 DNA reads as TGTGCCAGCTCACCACAGGGCTATGGCTACACCTTC. Its translation: CASSPQGYGYTF.

The chain links TRBV5-1 to TRBJ1-6; perhaps TRBD1 as D (5 bases). The CDR3 spans 13 residues. The V end lost 10 bases, the J end lost 8 bases, and 16 bases lay between the germline ends. Germline V gives CDR1 SGHRS, CDR2 YFSETQ. The chain's CDR3 is CASRDGGHSPLHF. The CDR3 DNA follows: TGCGCCTCCAGAGACGGGGGACATTCACCCCTCCACTTT.

Note on this clone: Distinct nucleotide sequences in the sample also encode this CDR3. The chain is built from TRBV5-1 and TRBJ2-7; 7 positions agree with TRBD1. The germline V gene encodes CDR1 SGHRS and CDR2 YFSETQ. The V and J ends lost 1 base and 3 bases, in that order; junction bases with no gene match: 4. The CDR3 contains 14 residues. The chain's CDR3 is CASSLNPGGYEQYF. CDR3 bases: TGCGCCAGCAGCTTGAACCCAGGGGGCTACGAGCAGTACTTC.

In regard to this clone: Relative to the germline gene, one junction end is altered; a read error may explain this. The chain joins TRBV11-3 to TRBJ2-2; D could derive from TRBD1 or TRBD2 (5 bases each). The CDR3 contains 15 residues. CDR1 and CDR2 (germline): SGHNT, YENEEA. The CDR3 spells CASSRGRVNTGKLFF. The CDR3 DNA reads as TGTGCCAGCAGCCGTGGCAGGGTGAACACCGGGAAGCTGTTTTTT.

The V call is TRBV7-9, the J call TRBJ2-7, with no clear D. The CDR3 has 13 residues. V was pared by 1 base and J by 6 bases, with 10 bases between. From germline, CDR1 is SEHNR and CDR2 FQNEAQ (reference sequence). The CDR3 region is CASSLVLGPEQYF. DNA for the CDR3: TGTGCCAGCAGCTTAGTATTAGGGCCCGAGCAGTACTTC.

The chain links TRBV6-5 to TRBJ1-1; possibly TRBD1 for D (6 bases). The germline CDR1 and CDR2 sequences are MNHEY and SVGAGI. The CDR3 extends over 12 amino acids. The V and J ends lost 11 bases and 5 bases respectively, with 15 bases between them. Written as DNA, the CDR3 is TGTGCCCAGGGGCGATCGAGGACTGAAGCTTTCTTT. It translates to CAQGRSRTEAFF.

This clone was recorded once. The chain has TRBV10-1 and TRBJ2-3; 9 bases fit TRBD2. Looked up from germline, CDR1 is WNHNN and CDR2 is SYGVQD (reference sequence). With 3 bases clipped from V and 4 bases from J, the junction kept 11 bases outside the gene matches. CDR3 length: 17 amino acids. CDR3 loop: CASSDFSGRWSADTQYF. Here the CDR3 DNA reads TGCGCCAGCAGTGATTTTAGCGGGAGATGGTCGGCAGATACGCAGTATTTT.

This chain connects TRBV7-8 to TRBJ2-1, with D uncertain. The CDR3 has 13 amino acids. V was pared by 1 base and J by 10 bases, with 11 bases between. Germline CDR1 is SGHVS and CDR2 is FQNEAQ. The CDR3 nucleotides are TGTGCCAGCAGCTTAGATCTCACCGCCGAGCAGTTCTTC. Translated: CASSLDLTAEQFF.

The chain employs TRBV18 and TRBJ2-5, with 7 bases aligning to TRBD1. The CDR3 loop spans 16 amino acids. V was pared by 3 bases and J by 4 bases, with 11 bases of the junction left unmatched. In germline, CDR1 is KGHSH, CDR2 LQKENI. The DNA for the CDR3 is TGTGCCAGCTCACCTACTGGAGACAGGGCTTTAGAGACCCAGTACTTC. Translated: CASSPTGDRALETQYF.

The chain employs TRBV11-3 and TRBJ2-1; TRBD2 agrees at 7 bases. The CDR3 runs to 20 residues. Losses at the gene ends were 2 bases for V and 0 bases for J; bases not matched to a gene: 16. The germline V gene has CDR1 SGHNT and CDR2 YENEEA. The CDR3 sequence is CASSLTLLAAPSSSYNEQFF. CDR3 coding DNA: TGTGCCAGCAGCTTAACCTTGCTAGCGGCCCCTTCGAGCTCCTACAATGAGCAGTTCTTC.

This chain links TRBV18 with TRBJ2-2; no definite D call. This CDR3 has 16 residues. The germline gives CDR1 KGHSH, CDR2 LQKENI. Trimming cost V 4 bases and J 0 bases, with 12 bases left between them. The CDR3 bases are TGTGCCAGCTCACGAGTACTCAACGCGAACACCGGGGAGCTGTTTTTT. It encodes CASSRVLNANTGELFF.

The chain carries TRBV6-5 and TRBJ2-7, with TRBD1 as a possible D gene (8 bases). Germline CDR1 reads MNHEY; CDR2 reads SVGAGI. The CDR3 extends over 13 amino acids. The V end was cut by 8 bases, the J end by 5 bases, with 16 bases between. The CDR3 loop reads CASGTGGVHEQYF. The CDR3 DNA reads TGTGCCAGCGGAACAGGGGGGGTCCACGAGCAGTACTTC.

The CDR3 is CASSQKAGGTDTQYF. The CDR3 DNA is TGTGCCAGCAGCCAAAAAGCGGGGGGCACAGATACGCAGTATTTT. The V call is TRBV4-2, the J call TRBJ2-3; TRBD2 matches 8 bases. The CDR3 consists of 15 residues. CDR1 and CDR2 from the germline V gene are LGHNA and YNFKEQ. The ends lost 2 bases at V and 1 base at J; junction bases unmatched: 2.

The chain carries TRBV6-1 and TRBJ2-7; D is unclear. V was trimmed by 2 bases and J by 3 bases, leaving 14 bases between them. CDR3 size: 15 residues. From germline, CDR1 is MNHNS and CDR2 SASEGT. The CDR3 region is CASSEMGRPFYEQYF. As DNA, the CDR3 is TGTGCCAGCAGTGAAATGGGCAGGCCTTTCTACGAGCAGTACTTC.

Regarding this clone: This sample includes further DNA sequences coding for the same CDR3. The V gene is TRBV11-2, the J gene TRBJ2-7, with TRBD2 identical over 8 bases. V was clipped by 5 bases and J by 5 bases; unmatched bases: 8. The CDR3 is made up of 14 amino acids. CDR1 SGHAT and CDR2 FQNNGV come from the germline V gene. CDR3 in amino acids: CASSLQRGGHEQYF. CDR3 sequence (DNA): TGTGCCAGCAGCCTACAACGGGGGGGGCACGAGCAGTACTTC.

The CDR3 reads CASMAAQNTGELFF. Here the CDR3 DNA reads TGCGCCAGCATGGCAGCTCAGAACACCGGGGAGCTGTTTTTT. The genes are TRBV10-1 and TRBJ2-2, with D unclear. Trimming took 7 bases from V and 1 from J, leaving 10 bases between them. This CDR3 has 14 residues. The germline gives CDR1 WNHNN, CDR2 SYGVQD (reference sequence).

J is TRBJ1-1 and V is TRBV18, with D uncertain. Trimming pared 2 bases from V and 3 bases from J, leaving 7 bases between. The CDR3 has 13 residues. Germline CDR1 is KGHSH and CDR2 is LQKENI. DNA of the CDR3: TGTGCCAGCTCACCAGAGGGCTACACTGAAGCTTTCTTT. This sequence encodes CASSPEGYTEAFF.

The V call is TRBV5-1, the J call TRBJ1-1, with unresolved D. Germline CDR1 is SGHRS and CDR2 is YFSETQ. V gave up 3 bases and J gave up 0 bases, with 15 bases separating them. This CDR3 region has 16 residues. CDR3 nucleotide sequence: TGCGCCAGCAGCTCCGACGGATATTTACTGAACACTGAAGCTTTCTTT. Protein product: CASSSDGYLLNTEAFF.

The gene calls are TRBV6-6 and TRBJ1-5; 8 nucleotides match TRBD1. The trim removed 0 bases at V and 10 bases at J, leaving 8 bases unmatched. Germline V gene lookup returns CDR1 MNHNY and CDR2 SVGAGI (reference sequence). The CDR3 length is 15 residues. CDR3 bases: TGTGCCAGCAGTTACTCGGGGACAGGCCCCTTTCCCCAGCATTTT. This encodes CASSYSGTGPFPQHF.

The rearrangement joins TRBV7-8 to TRBJ2-7; maybe TRBD2 (6 bases). The CDR3 consists of 13 residues. Trimming stripped 7 bases from V and 7 bases from J, with 17 bases between. CDR1 and CDR2 from the germline V gene are SGHVS and FQNEAQ. As DNA, the CDR3 is TGTGCCAGCACCCTGGACGGGGCGGGGGAGCAGTACTTC. This sequence encodes CASTLDGAGEQYF.

The chain couples TRBV4-1 to TRBJ1-1, with 9 bases identical to TRBD1. Germline V lookup: CDR1 MGHRA, CDR2 YSYEKL. The CDR3 is 16 residues long. J gave up 6 bases and V 0 bases, and 8 bases lay outside the gene matches. CDR3 region: CASSQDGTGGWPEAFF. CDR3 DNA: TGCGCCAGCAGCCAAGATGGTACAGGGGGCTGGCCTGAAGCTTTCTTT.

This chain connects TRBV29-1 to TRBJ2-2, with D maybe TRBD1 (6 bases). The ends were cut back, 4 bases at V and 4 bases at J, with 16 bases in the middle. The germline V gene encodes CDR1 SQVTM and CDR2 ANQGSEA. This CDR3 contains 15 residues. CDR3 residues: CSVGEVQGATGELFF. CDR3 nucleotide sequence: TGCAGCGTTGGAGAGGTACAGGGAGCCACCGGGGAGCTGTTTTTT.

The V and J genes are TRBV4-2 and TRBJ2-7, with TRBD2 identical over 9 bases. The CDR3 loop spans 15 amino acids. The germline CDR1 and CDR2 sequences are LGHNA and YNFKEQ. V lost 5 bases, J lost 1 base, and 6 bases stayed unmatched. The CDR3 spells CASSKILAGSYEQYF. The CDR3 DNA reads TGTGCCAGCAGCAAAATTCTAGCGGGATCCTACGAGCAGTACTTC.

The V call is TRBV27, the J call TRBJ2-2, with 7 bases matching TRBD1. V gave up 2 bases and J gave up 5 bases; unmatched junction bases: 11. The CDR3 totals 17 residues. Per germline, CDR1 MNHEY and CDR2 SMNVEV (reference sequence). CDR3 sequence reads: CASSLLQKDRETGELFF. The CDR3 DNA follows: TGTGCCAGCAGTTTACTTCAAAAAGACAGGGAGACCGGGGAGCTGTTTTTT.